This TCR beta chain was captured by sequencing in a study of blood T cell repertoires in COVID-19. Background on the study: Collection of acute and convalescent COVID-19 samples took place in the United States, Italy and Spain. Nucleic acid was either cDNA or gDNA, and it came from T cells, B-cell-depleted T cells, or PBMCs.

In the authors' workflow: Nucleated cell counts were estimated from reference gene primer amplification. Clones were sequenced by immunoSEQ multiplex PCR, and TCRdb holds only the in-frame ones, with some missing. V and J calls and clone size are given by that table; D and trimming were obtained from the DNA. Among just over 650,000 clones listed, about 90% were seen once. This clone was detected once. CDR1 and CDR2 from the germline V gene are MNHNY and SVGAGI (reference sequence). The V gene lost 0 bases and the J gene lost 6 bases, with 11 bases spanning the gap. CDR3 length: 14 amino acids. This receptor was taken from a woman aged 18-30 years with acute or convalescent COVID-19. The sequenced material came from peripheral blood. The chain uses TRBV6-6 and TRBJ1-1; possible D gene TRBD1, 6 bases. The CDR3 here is CASSYSQGFSEAFF. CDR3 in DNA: TGTGCCAGCAGTTACTCCCAGGGGTTCTCTGAAGCTTTCTTT.